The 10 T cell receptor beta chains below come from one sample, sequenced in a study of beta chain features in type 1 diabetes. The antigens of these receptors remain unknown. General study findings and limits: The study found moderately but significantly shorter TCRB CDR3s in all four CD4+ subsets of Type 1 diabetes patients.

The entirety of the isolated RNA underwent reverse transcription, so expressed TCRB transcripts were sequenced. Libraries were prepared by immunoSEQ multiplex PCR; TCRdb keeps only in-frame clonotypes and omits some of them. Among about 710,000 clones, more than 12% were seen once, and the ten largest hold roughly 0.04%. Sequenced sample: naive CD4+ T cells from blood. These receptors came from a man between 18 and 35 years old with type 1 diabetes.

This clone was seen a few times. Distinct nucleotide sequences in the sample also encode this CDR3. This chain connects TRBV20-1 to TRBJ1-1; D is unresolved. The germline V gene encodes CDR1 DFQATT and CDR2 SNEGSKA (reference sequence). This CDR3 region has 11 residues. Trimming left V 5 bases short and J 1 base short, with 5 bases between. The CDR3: CSAEGNTEAFF. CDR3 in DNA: TGCAGTGCTGAAGGGAACACTGAAGCTTTCTTT.

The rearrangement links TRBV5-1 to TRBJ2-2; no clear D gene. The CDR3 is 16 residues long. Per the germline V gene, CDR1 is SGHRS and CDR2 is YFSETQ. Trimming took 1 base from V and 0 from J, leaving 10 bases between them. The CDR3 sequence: CASSLRIPTNTGELFF. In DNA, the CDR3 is TGCGCCAGCAGCTTGCGAATTCCCACGAACACCGGGGAGCTGTTTTTT.

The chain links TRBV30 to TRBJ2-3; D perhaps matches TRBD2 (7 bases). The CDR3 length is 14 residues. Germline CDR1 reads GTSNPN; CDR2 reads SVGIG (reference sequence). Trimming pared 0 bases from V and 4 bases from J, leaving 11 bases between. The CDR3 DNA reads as TGTGCCTGGAGTGTGGGGGGGGCAGCAGATACGCAGTATTTT. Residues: CAWSVGGAADTQYF.

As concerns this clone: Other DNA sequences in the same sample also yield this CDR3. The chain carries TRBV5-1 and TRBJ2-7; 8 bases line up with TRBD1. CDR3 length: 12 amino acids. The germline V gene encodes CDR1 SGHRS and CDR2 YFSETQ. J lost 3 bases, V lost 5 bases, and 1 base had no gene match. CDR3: CASSGQGYEQYF. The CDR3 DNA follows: TGCGCCAGCAGTGGACAGGGCTACGAGCAGTACTTC.

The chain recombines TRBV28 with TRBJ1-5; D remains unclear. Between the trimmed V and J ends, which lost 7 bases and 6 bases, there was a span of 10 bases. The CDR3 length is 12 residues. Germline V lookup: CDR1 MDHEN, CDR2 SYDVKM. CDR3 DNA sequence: TGTGCCAGCAAAACAGTAGGTCAGCCCCAGCATTTT. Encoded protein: CASKTVGQPQHF.

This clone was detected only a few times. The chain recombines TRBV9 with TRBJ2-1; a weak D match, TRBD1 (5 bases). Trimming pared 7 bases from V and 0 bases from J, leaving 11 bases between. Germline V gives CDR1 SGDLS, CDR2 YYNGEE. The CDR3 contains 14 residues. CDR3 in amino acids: CASDRGSSYNEQFF. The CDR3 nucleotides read TGTGCCAGCGATAGGGGAAGCTCCTACAATGAGCAGTTCTTC.

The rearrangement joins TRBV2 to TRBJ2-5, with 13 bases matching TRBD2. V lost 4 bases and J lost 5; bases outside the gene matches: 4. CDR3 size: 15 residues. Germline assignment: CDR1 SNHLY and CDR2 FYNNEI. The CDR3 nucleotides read TGTGCCAGCAGTGCACTAGCGGGGGGGCTGGAGACCCAGTACTTC. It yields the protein CASSALAGGLETQYF.

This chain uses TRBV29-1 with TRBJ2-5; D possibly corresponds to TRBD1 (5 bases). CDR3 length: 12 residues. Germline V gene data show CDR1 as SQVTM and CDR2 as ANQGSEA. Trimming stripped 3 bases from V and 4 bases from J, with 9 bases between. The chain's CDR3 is CSVEDTTETQYF. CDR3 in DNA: TGCAGCGTTGAGGACACAACAGAGACCCAGTACTTC. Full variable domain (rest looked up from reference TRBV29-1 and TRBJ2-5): SAVISQKPSRDICQRGTSLTIQCQVDSQVTMMFWYRQQPGQSLTLIATANQGSEATYESGFVIDKFPISRPNLTFSTLTVSNMSPEDSSIYLCSVEDTTETQYFGPGTRLLVL.

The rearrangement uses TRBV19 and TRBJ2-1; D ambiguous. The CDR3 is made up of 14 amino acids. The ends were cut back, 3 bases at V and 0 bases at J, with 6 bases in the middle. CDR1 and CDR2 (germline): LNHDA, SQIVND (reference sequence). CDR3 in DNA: TGTGCCAGTAGTATGATGGACTCCTACAATGAGCAGTTCTTC. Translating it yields CASSMMDSYNEQFF.

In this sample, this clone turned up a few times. Written as DNA, the CDR3 is TGTGCCAGCAGTTACTTAGGTTCCGAGCAGTACTTC. Translated, it gives CASSYLGSEQYF. The rearrangement joins TRBV6-5 to TRBJ2-7; D unresolved. The CDR3 contains 12 residues. Germline CDR1 reads MNHEY; CDR2 reads SVGAGI. V lost 1 base, J lost 6 bases, and 7 bases lay in between.